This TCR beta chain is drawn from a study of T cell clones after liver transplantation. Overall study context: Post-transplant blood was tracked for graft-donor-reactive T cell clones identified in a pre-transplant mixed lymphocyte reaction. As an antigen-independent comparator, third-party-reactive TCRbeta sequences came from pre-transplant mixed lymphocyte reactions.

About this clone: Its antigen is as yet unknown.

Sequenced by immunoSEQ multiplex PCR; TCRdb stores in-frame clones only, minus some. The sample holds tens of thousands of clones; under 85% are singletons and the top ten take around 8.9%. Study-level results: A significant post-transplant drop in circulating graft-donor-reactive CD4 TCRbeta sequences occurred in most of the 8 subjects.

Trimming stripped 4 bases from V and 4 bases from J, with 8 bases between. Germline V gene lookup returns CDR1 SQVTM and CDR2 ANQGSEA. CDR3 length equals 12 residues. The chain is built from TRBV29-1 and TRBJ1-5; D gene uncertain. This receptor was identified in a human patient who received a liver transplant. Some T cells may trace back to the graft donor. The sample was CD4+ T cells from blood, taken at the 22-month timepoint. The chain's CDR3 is CSVGRENQPQHF. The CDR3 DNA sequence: TGCAGCGTTGGCAGAGAGAATCAGCCCCAGCATTTT. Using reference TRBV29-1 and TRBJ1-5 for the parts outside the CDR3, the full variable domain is SAVISQKPSRDICQRGTSLTIQCQVDSQVTMMFWYRQQPGQSLTLIATANQGSEATYESGFVIDKFPISRPNLTFSTLTVSNMSPEDSSIYLCSVGRENQPQHFGDGTRLSIL.